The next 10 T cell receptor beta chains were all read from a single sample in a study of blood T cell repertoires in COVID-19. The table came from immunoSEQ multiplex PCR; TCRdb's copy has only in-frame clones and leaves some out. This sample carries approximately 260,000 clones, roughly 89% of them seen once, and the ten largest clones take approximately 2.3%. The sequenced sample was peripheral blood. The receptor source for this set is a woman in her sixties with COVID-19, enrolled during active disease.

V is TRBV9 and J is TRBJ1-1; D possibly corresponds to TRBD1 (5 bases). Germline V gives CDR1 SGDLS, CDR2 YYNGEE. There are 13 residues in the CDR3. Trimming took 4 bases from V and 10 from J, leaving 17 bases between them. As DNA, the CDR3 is TGTGCCAGCAGCCCAGTGTTGGGGGGATCAGCTTTCTTT. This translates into CASSPVLGGSAFF.

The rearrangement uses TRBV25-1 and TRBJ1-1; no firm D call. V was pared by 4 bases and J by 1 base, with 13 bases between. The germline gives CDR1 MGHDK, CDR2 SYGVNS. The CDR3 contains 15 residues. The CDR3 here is CASSASAAPNTEAFF. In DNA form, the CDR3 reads TGTGCCAGCAGTGCATCGGCGGCCCCGAACACTGAAGCTTTCTTT.

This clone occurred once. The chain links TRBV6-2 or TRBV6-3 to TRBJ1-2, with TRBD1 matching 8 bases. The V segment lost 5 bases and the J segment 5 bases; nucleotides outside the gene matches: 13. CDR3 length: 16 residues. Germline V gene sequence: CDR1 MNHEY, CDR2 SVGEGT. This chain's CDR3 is CASSAPAQGALYGYTF. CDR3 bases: TGTGCCAGCAGTGCCCCTGCGCAGGGGGCGTTGTATGGCTACACCTTC.

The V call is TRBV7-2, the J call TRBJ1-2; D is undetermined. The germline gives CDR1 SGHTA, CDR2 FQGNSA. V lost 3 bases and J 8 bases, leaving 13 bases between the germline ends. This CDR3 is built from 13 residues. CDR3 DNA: TGTGCCAGCAGCTTCAGGTACGACCTGGGCTACACCTTC. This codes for CASSFRYDLGYTF.

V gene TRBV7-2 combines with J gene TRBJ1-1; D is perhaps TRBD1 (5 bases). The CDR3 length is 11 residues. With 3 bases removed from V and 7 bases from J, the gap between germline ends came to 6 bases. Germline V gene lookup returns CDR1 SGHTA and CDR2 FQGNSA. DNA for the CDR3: TGTGCCAGCAGCTTCAGGGATGAAGCTTTCTTT. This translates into CASSFRDEAFF.

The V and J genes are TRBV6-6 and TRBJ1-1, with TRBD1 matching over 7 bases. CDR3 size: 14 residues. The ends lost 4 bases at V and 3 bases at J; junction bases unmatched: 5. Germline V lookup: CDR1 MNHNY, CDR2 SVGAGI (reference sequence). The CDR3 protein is CASSFPTGYTEAFF. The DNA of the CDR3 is TGTGCCAGCAGTTTCCCGACAGGGTACACTGAAGCTTTCTTT.

CDR3 protein: CASWQDYTGELFF. Here the CDR3 DNA reads TGTGCCAGCTGGCAGGACTACACCGGGGAGCTGTTTTTT. This chain links TRBV2 with TRBJ2-2, with a possible D match to TRBD2 (5 bases). The germline V gene encodes CDR1 SNHLY and CDR2 FYNNEI. Trimming took 8 bases from V and 3 from J, leaving 10 bases between them. The CDR3 is made up of 13 amino acids.

Here the CDR3 DNA reads TGTGCCAGCGATTGGGGGGATGCGGGAGACTCTTCCTACGAGCAGTACTTC. Translating gives CASDWGDAGDSSYEQYF. The rearrangement joins TRBV5-6 to TRBJ2-7; 7 nucleotides match TRBD2. CDR3 length equals 17 residues. Germline trimming cut 7 bases from V and 1 base from J; bases unmatched to any gene: 17. The germline CDR1 and CDR2 sequences are SGHDT and YYEEEE.

This CDR3 is CARKLTVQENSGNTIYF. DNA of the CDR3: TGTGCCAGAAAATTGACGGTACAGGAGAACTCTGGAAACACCATATATTTT. The chain links TRBV5-3 to TRBJ1-3; D might be TRBD1 (5 bases). TRBV5-3 is annotated as an ORF whose role is uncertain. There are 17 residues in the CDR3. The V end lost 6 bases, the J end lost 0 bases, and 19 bases lay between the germline ends.

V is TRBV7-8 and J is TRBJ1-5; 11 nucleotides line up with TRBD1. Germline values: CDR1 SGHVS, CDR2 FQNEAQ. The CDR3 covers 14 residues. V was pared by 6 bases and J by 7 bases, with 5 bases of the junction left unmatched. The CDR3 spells CASRGQGGRQPQHF. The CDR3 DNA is TGTGCCAGCAGGGGACAGGGGGGTCGACAGCCCCAGCATTTT. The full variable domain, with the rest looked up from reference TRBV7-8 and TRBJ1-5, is GAGVSQSPRYKVAKRGQDVALRCDPISGHVSLFWYQQALGQGPEFLTYFQNEAQLDKSGLPSDRFFAERPEGSVSTLKIQRTQQEDSAVYLCASRGQGGRQPQHFGDGTRLSIL.